Below are 26 T cell receptor beta chains sequenced from a single sample in a study of blood T cell repertoires in COVID-19. Generated by immunoSEQ multiplex PCR, the TCRdb table keeps only in-frame clones and is missing some. Here the sample spans about 190,000 clones, 60% to 80% being singletons. The sample was peripheral blood. The receptor set was obtained from a man aged 60 to 69 with active or convalescent COVID-19.

The table lists this clone with a count of one. J is TRBJ2-1 and V is TRBV7-8; TRBD2 matches at 8 bases. Trimming removed 2 bases from V and 0 bases from J; junction bases left unmatched: 3. CDR1 and CDR2 from the germline V gene are SGHVS and FQNEAQ. The CDR3 has 16 residues. Written as DNA, the CDR3 is TGTGCCAGCAGCTTACTAGCGGGCTACTCCTACAATGAGCAGTTCTTC. Amino acid sequence: CASSLLAGYSYNEQFF. Filled out from reference TRBV7-8 and TRBJ2-1, the complete variable domain reads GAGVSQSPRYKVAKRGQDVALRCDPISGHVSLFWYQQALGQGPEFLTYFQNEAQLDKSGLPSDRFFAERPEGSVSTLKIQRTQQEDSAVYLCASSLLAGYSYNEQFFGPGTRLTVL.

This rearrangement joins TRBV30 to TRBJ2-6; 9 positions match TRBD1. The CDR3 is made up of 21 amino acids. The V and J ends lost 2 bases and 2 bases, in that order; junction bases with no gene match: 19. Germline CDR1 GTSNPN, CDR2 SVGIG (reference sequence). The CDR3 DNA follows: TGTGCCTGGAGTCTCCGGGACAGGGAACGTCTGCTGAGCCCTGGGGCCAACGTCCTGACTTTC. It is translated as CAWSLRDRERLLSPGANVLTF.

V usage is TRBV5-4 and J usage is TRBJ2-2, with 8 bases that match TRBD1. The V gene's germline CDR1 is SGHNT and CDR2 YYREEE (reference sequence). The CDR3 length is 14 residues. Trimming at V came to 10 bases and at J to 7 bases, leaving 12 bases not matched to a gene. The CDR3 DNA is TGTGCCTGCTCGACAGGGGACGTCGGCGGGGAGCTGTTTTTT. This sequence encodes CACSTGDVGGELFF.

The chain uses TRBV28 and TRBJ2-1; 12 bases align to TRBD1. Germline V gene sequence: CDR1 MDHEN, CDR2 SYDVKM. V trimming: 4 bases; J trimming: 8 bases; junction bases outside the gene matches: 9. This CDR3 has 16 residues. The CDR3 nucleotides read TGTGCCAGCAGTTACCGCCCAGGGACAGGGGGCCATGAGCAGTTCTTC. Translating it yields CASSYRPGTGGHEQFF. Full variable domain (remainder filled in from reference TRBV28 and TRBJ2-1): DVKVTQSSRYLVKRTGEKVFLECVQDMDHENMFWYRQDPGLGLRLIYFSYDVKMKEKGDIPEGYSVSREKKERFSLILESASTNQTSMYLCASSYRPGTGGHEQFFGPGTRLTVL.

This clone was seen once. This chain connects TRBV9 to TRBJ2-1, with 8 bases matching TRBD2. Germline loops: CDR1 SGDLS, CDR2 YYNGEE. The CDR3 is made up of 17 amino acids. The trim removed 4 bases at V and 4 bases at J, leaving 13 bases unmatched. CDR3 residues: CASSSGASGSGYNEQFF. In DNA, the CDR3 is TGTGCCAGCAGCTCCGGTGCCAGCGGGAGTGGATACAATGAGCAGTTCTTC.

The V call is TRBV28, the J call TRBJ1-5; D is possibly TRBD1 (5 bases). CDR1 and CDR2 from the germline V gene are MDHEN and SYDVKM. V was trimmed by 6 bases and J by 4 bases, leaving 16 bases between them. This CDR3 is built from 15 residues. The CDR3 here is CASSAGGAANQPQHF. The CDR3 DNA is TGTGCCAGCAGCGCCGGTGGGGCGGCTAATCAGCCCCAGCATTTT.

This chain connects TRBV28 to TRBJ1-3, with 8 positions matching TRBD1. The V and J ends lost 8 bases and 6 bases, in that order; junction bases with no gene match: 3. Per the germline V gene, CDR1 is MDHEN and CDR2 is SYDVKM. CDR3 length: 12 residues. CDR3 loop: CASQTGANTIYF. CDR3 sequence (DNA): TGTGCCAGCCAGACAGGGGCAAACACCATATATTTT.

V is TRBV10-3 and J is TRBJ2-7; D possibly corresponds to TRBD1 (6 bases). V was trimmed by 5 bases and J by 3 bases, leaving 14 bases between them. Germline CDR1 reads ENHRY; CDR2 reads SYGVKD. The CDR3 loop spans 14 amino acids. DNA of the CDR3: TGTGCCATCAGTAACCCGACAGGTATCTACGAGCAGTACTTC. This codes for CAISNPTGIYEQYF.

This clone was counted between two and nine times. The J gene is TRBJ1-1, the V gene TRBV4-1; 9 bases are shared with TRBD1. The V gene end was trimmed by 4 bases and the J gene end by 0 bases; junction bases not matched to a gene: 9. This CDR3 region has 17 residues. Germline CDR1 is MGHRA and CDR2 is YSYEKL. The CDR3 nucleotides are TGCGCCAGCAGCCCGTCCCCGGGACAGGGAATGAACACTGAAGCTTTCTTT. It codes for CASSPSPGQGMNTEAFF.

There are a few counts of this clone. One end of the junction fails to match germline, which may point to a read error. V is TRBV18 and J is TRBJ1-1; D is possibly TRBD1 (5 bases). The CDR3 is 14 amino acids. CDR1 is KGHSH, CDR2 LQKENI, per germline. The CDR3 coding sequence is TGTGCCAGCTCACCACCAAAGGGGAACTCTGAAGCTTTCTTT. This gives the protein CASSPPKGNSEAFF.

The rearrangement uses TRBV6-5 and TRBJ2-1; TRBD2 matches 7 bases. The ends lost 6 bases at V and 8 bases at J; junction bases unmatched: 7. This CDR3 spans 13 amino acids. CDR1 MNHEY and CDR2 SVGAGI come from the germline V gene. In nucleotides, the CDR3 is TGTGCCAGCAGGCTCGGGAGGAGGGATGAGCAGTTCTTC. Translated: CASRLGRRDEQFF.

The V gene is TRBV24-1, the J gene TRBJ2-5; 10 positions match TRBD2. CDR3 length equals 16 residues. Germline V lookup: CDR1 KGHDR, CDR2 SFDVKD. V shed 4 bases, J shed 4 bases, and the junction held 8 bases outside the gene matches. The CDR3 sequence is CATSDPSGRARETQYF. The CDR3 DNA sequence: TGTGCCACCAGTGACCCAAGCGGGAGGGCCAGAGAGACCCAGTACTTC.

The genes are TRBV27 and TRBJ2-5; 13 nucleotides line up with TRBD2. The CDR3 is made up of 16 amino acids. Per the germline V gene, CDR1 is MNHEY and CDR2 is SMNVEV (reference sequence). V trimming: 4 bases; J trimming: 5 bases; junction bases outside the gene matches: 7. The CDR3 sequence: CASSSRLAGGMETQYF. CDR3 nucleotide sequence: TGTGCCAGCAGTTCCCGACTAGCGGGAGGTATGGAGACCCAGTACTTC.

The J gene is TRBJ1-3, the V gene TRBV6-5, with D possibly matching TRBD1 (6 bases). Germline V gene sequence: CDR1 MNHEY, CDR2 SVGAGI. The germline V and J ends were trimmed by 8 bases and 0 bases, with 11 bases remaining between them. CDR3 length: 14 residues. CDR3 DNA sequence: TGTGCCAGCCACCGGGGGGCCTCTGGAAACACCATATATTTT. This encodes CASHRGASGNTIYF.

This rearrangement joins TRBV28 to TRBJ1-6, with a tentative D call TRBD1 (5 bases). V lost 5 bases and J 10 bases, leaving 9 bases between the germline ends. The CDR3 contains 12 residues. The germline V gene has CDR1 MDHEN and CDR2 SYDVKM. CDR3 residues: CASSRTGSPLHF. For the CDR3, the DNA is TGTGCCAGCAGTCGAACAGGCTCACCCCTCCACTTT. Looking up the rest from reference TRBV28 and TRBJ1-6 gives the full variable domain: DVKVTQSSRYLVKRTGEKVFLECVQDMDHENMFWYRQDPGLGLRLIYFSYDVKMKEKGDIPEGYSVSREKKERFSLILESASTNQTSMYLCASSRTGSPLHFGNGTRLTVT.

This clone occurred many times. This chain joins TRBV7-3 and TRBJ2-2; TRBD1 might be the D (5 bases). The CDR3 is 15 amino acids. The V end lost 5 bases, the J end lost 4 bases, and 14 bases lay between the germline ends. Germline V gene lookup returns CDR1 SGHTA and CDR2 FQGTGA. The CDR3 nucleotides are TGTGCCAGCAGCCCTCTATTGGGGCCCACCGGGGAGCTGTTTTTT. Translation gives CASSPLLGPTGELFF. Filled out from reference TRBV7-3 and TRBJ2-2, the complete variable domain reads GAGVSQTPSNKVTEKGKYVELRCDPISGHTALYWYRQSLGQGPEFLIYFQGTGAADDSGLPNDRFFAVRPEGSVSTLKIQRTERGDSAVYLCASSPLLGPTGELFFGEGSRLTVL.

The V gene is TRBV27, the J gene TRBJ1-2; no clear D. CDR3 length equals 16 residues. V shed 1 base and J shed 1 base, with 13 bases lying between them. Germline V gives CDR1 MNHEY, CDR2 SMNVEV (reference sequence). Written as DNA, the CDR3 is TGTGCCAGCAGTTTATATCCCCCGCGCCTTAACTATGGCTACACCTTC. Amino acid sequence: CASSLYPPRLNYGYTF.

V gene TRBV11-2 combines with J gene TRBJ2-2; D is uncertain. CDR3 length equals 14 residues. The germline V gene has CDR1 SGHAT and CDR2 FQNNGV. V gave up 0 bases and J gave up 6 bases, with 8 bases separating them. The CDR3 spells CASSLDSVPGELFF. For the CDR3, the DNA is TGTGCCAGCAGCTTAGATTCGGTCCCCGGGGAGCTGTTTTTT.

This clone showed up just a few times. V gene TRBV5-1 combines with J gene TRBJ1-2; 10 nucleotides match TRBD1. Germline assignment: CDR1 SGHRS and CDR2 YFSETQ. The junction had 10 bases not matched to a gene; V was cut back by 5 bases and J by 6 bases. The CDR3 runs 15 residues. The CDR3 region is CASSAGTGEANGYTF. DNA of the CDR3: TGCGCCAGCAGTGCCGGGACAGGGGAGGCGAATGGCTACACCTTC.

This clone occurred a few times. The V and J genes are TRBV27 and TRBJ2-3; no reliable D call. CDR1 and CDR2 from the germline V gene are MNHEY and SMNVEV (reference sequence). The CDR3 sequence is 15 residues long. Trimming took off 0 bases at V and 1 base at J, with 8 bases between the two ends. The chain's CDR3 is CASSLSYLGTDTQYF. The CDR3 DNA follows: TGTGCCAGCAGTTTATCTTACCTAGGCACAGATACGCAGTATTTT.

Remarks on this clone: One end of the junction fails to match germline, which may point to a read error. V gene TRBV18 combines with J gene TRBJ1-2; 9 positions match TRBD1. CDR1 is KGHSH and CDR2 is LQKENI in the germline V gene. There are 15 residues in the CDR3. The CDR3 spells CASSRGQGRVSPGAF. CDR3 nucleotides: TGTGCCAGCTCACGAGGACAGGGGCGCGTGTCCCCGGGGGCCTTC.

V gene TRBV19 combines with J gene TRBJ2-1, with a weak D call TRBD1 (5 bases). The V gene's germline CDR1 is LNHDA and CDR2 SQIVND (reference sequence). Trimming shortened V by 8 bases and J by 7 bases, and 12 bases separated the two germline ends. The CDR3 covers 12 residues. Written as DNA, the CDR3 is TGTGCCAGTCGGCACCCAGGGAATGAGCAGTTCTTC. It yields the protein CASRHPGNEQFF.

The chain employs TRBV4-3 and TRBJ1-2, with D perhaps matching TRBD1 (5 bases). In germline, CDR1 is LGHNA, CDR2 YSLEER. The length of the CDR3 is 13 residues. The V gene lost 1 base and the J gene lost 8 bases, with 11 bases spanning the gap. CDR3 bases: TGCGCCAGCAGCCAAGTGGCGACAGAGGGCTACACCTTC. Translated, it gives CASSQVATEGYTF.

The rearrangement links TRBV2 to TRBJ1-1; D gene ambiguous. This CDR3 comprises 13 residues. Trimming shortened V by 4 bases and J by 1 base, and 7 bases separated the two germline ends. The germline CDR1 and CDR2 sequences are SNHLY and FYNNEI. The CDR3 DNA is TGTGCCAGCAGTGTATCGGGGAACACTGAAGCTTTCTTT. This encodes CASSVSGNTEAFF.

The gene calls are TRBV11-2 and TRBJ2-7; 10 nucleotides match TRBD2. This CDR3 comprises 15 residues. J lost 3 bases, V lost 2 bases, and 4 bases had no gene match. Germline CDR1 SGHAT, CDR2 FQNNGV. CDR3 region: CASSLSGLAIYEQYF. In DNA form, the CDR3 reads TGTGCCAGCAGCTTATCGGGACTAGCGATCTACGAGCAGTACTTC.

J is TRBJ2-2 and V is TRBV4-3; 9 bases agree with TRBD2. The CDR3 spans 16 residues. Per the germline V gene, CDR1 is LGHNA and CDR2 is YSLEER. J was trimmed by 6 bases and V by 1 base; bases with no gene match: 6. DNA of the CDR3: TGCGCCAGCAGCCAAGGGGTTAGCGGGAGTCCCGGGGAGCTGTTTTTT. Encoded protein: CASSQGVSGSPGELFF.